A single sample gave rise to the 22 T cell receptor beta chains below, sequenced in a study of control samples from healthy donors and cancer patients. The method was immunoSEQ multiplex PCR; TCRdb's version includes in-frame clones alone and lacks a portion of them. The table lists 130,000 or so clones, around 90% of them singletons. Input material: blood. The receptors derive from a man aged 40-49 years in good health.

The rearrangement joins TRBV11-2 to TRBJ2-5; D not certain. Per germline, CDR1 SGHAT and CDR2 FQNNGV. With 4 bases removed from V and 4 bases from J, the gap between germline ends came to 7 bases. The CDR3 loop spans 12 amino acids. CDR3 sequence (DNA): TGTGCCAGCAGCTCCATGAGAGAGACCCAGTACTTC. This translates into CASSSMRETQYF.

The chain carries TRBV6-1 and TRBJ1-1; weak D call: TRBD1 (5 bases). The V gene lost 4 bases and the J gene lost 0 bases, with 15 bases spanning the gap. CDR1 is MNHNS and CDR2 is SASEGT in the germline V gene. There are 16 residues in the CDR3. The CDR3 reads CASSVHTGTVNTEAFF. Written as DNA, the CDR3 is TGTGCCAGCAGTGTACACACCGGGACGGTGAACACTGAAGCTTTCTTT.

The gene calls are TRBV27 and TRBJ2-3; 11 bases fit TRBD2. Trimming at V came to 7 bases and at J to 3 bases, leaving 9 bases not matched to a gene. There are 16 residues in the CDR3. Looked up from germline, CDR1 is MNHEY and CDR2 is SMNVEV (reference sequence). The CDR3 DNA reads TGTGCCAGCAAGCCTGATAGCGGGGGGGCAACAGATACGCAGTATTTT. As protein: CASKPDSGGATDTQYF.

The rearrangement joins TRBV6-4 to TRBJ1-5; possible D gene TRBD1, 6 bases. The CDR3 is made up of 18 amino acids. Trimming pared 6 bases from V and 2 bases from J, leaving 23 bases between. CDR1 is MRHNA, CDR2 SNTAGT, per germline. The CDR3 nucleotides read TGTGCCAGCAGCCTTGGACAGAGCGGGCTTATTGGCAATCAGCCCCAGCATTTT. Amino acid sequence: CASSLGQSGLIGNQPQHF.

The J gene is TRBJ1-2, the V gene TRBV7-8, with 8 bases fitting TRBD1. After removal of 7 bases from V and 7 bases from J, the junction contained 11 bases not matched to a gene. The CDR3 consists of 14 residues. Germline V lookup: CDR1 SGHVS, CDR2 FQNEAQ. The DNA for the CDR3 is TGTGCCAGCACCGACCTGACAGGGGTGGGTGGCTACACCTTC. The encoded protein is CASTDLTGVGGYTF.

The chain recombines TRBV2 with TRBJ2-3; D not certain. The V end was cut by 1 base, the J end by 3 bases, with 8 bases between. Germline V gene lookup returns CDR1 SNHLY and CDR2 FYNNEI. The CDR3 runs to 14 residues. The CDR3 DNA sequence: TGTGCCAGCAGTGAAGAATTTGGGACAGATACGCAGTATTTT. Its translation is CASSEEFGTDTQYF. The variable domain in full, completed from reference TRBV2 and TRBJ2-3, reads EPEVTQTPSHQVTQMGQEVILRCVPISNHLYFYWYRQILGQKVEFLVSFYNNEISEKSEIFDDQFSVERPDGSNFTLKIRSTKLEDSAMYFCASSEEFGTDTQYFGPGTRLTVL.

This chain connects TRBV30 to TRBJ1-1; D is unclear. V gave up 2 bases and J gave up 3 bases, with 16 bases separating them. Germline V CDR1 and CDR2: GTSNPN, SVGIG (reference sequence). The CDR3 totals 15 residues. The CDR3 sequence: CAWSRFSGGHTEAFF. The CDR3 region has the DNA TGTGCCTGGAGTCGCTTCTCCGGTGGGCACACTGAAGCTTTCTTT.

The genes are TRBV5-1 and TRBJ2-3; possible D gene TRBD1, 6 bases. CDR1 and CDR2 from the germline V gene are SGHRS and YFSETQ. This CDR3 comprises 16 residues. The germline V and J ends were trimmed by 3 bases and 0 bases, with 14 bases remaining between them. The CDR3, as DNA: TGCGCCAGCAGCTGGGGTGACAGGCGAAGCACAGATACGCAGTATTTT. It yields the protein CASSWGDRRSTDTQYF.

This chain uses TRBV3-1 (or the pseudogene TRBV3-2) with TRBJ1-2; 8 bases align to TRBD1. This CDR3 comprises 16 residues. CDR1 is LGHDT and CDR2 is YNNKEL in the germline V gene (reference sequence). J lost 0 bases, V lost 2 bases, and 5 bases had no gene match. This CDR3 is CASSQSLGQANYGYTF. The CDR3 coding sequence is TGTGCCAGCAGCCAATCCTTGGGACAGGCTAACTATGGCTACACCTTC.

Here the CDR3 reads CSASGKRGAQETQYF. The CDR3, as DNA: TGCAGTGCTAGTGGCAAGCGGGGGGCGCAAGAGACCCAGTACTTC. The chain is built from TRBV20-1 and TRBJ2-5, with 9 positions matching TRBD2. V lost 3 bases to trimming and J lost 2 bases; unmatched junction nucleotides: 7. Germline V lookup: CDR1 DFQATT, CDR2 SNEGSKA (reference sequence). The CDR3 consists of 15 residues.

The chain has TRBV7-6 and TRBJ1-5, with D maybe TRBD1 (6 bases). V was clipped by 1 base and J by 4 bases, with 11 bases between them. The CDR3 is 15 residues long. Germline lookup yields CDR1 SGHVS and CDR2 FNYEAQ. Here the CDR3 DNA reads TGTGCCAGCAGCTTAGGGCACCAGGGGAATCAGCCCCAGCATTTT. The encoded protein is CASSLGHQGNQPQHF.

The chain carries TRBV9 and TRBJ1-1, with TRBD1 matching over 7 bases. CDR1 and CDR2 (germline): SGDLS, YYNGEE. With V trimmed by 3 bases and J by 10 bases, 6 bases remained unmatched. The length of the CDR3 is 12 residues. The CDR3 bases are TGTGCCAGCAGCGAACAGGGGAGCGGAGCTTTCTTT. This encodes CASSEQGSGAFF. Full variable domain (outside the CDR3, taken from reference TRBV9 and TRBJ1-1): DSGVTQTPKHLITATGQRVTLRCSPRSGDLSVYWYQQSLDQGLQFLIQYYNGEERAKGNILERFSAQQFPDLHSELNLSSLELGDSALYFCASSEQGSGAFFGQGTRLTVV.

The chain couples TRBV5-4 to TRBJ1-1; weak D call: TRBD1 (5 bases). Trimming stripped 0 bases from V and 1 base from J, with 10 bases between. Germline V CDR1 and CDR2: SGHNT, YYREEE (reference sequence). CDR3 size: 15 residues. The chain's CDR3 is CASSLESQGNTEAFF. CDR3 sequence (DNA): TGTGCCAGCAGCTTGGAATCGCAGGGGAACACTGAAGCTTTCTTT.

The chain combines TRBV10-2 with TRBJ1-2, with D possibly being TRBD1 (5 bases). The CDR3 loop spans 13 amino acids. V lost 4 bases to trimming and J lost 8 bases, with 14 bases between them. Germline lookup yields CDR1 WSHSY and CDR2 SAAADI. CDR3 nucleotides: TGCGCCAGCAGTGTACCTCGGGGGGACGGCTACACCTTC. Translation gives CASSVPRGDGYTF.

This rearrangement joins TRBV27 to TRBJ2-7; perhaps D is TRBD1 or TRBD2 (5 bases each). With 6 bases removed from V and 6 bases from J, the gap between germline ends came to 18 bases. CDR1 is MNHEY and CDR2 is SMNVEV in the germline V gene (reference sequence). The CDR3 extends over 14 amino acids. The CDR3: CASRKRGRRFEQYF. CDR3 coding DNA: TGTGCCAGCAGGAAAAGGGGACGACGGTTCGAGCAGTACTTC.

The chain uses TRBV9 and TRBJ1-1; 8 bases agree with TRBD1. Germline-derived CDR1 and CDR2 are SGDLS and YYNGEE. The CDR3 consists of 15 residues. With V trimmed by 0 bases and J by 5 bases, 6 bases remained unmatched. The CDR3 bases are TGTGCCAGCAGCGTAGTTCAGGGGGCAGTGACTGAAGCTTTCTTT. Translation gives CASSVVQGAVTEAFF.

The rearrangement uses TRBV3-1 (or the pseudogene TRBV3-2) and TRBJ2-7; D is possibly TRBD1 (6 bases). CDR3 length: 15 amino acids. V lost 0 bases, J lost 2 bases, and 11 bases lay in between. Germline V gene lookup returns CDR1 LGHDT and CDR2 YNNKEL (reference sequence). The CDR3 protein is CASSQDPTGTYEQYF. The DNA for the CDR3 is TGTGCCAGCAGCCAAGATCCGACAGGAACCTACGAGCAGTACTTC.

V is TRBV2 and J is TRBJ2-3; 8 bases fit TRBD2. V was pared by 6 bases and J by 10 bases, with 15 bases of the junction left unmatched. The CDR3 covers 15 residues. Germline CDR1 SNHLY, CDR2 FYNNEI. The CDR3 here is CASRGRAGGPLAQYF. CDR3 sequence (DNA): TGTGCCAGCAGGGGGAGGGCGGGGGGACCTCTGGCGCAGTATTTT.

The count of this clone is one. The CDR3 DNA follows: TGTGCCAGCACTCCTAACTATGGCTACACCTTC. This sequence encodes CASTPNYGYTF. V usage is TRBV2 and J usage is TRBJ1-2; D is unresolved. The V end lost 7 bases, the J end lost 0 bases, and 3 bases lay between the germline ends. Germline values: CDR1 SNHLY, CDR2 FYNNEI. This CDR3 is 11 amino acids long.

The CDR3 DNA is TGTGCCAGCAGTTTAGACAGGGTAAGGCGCGAGCAGTACTTC. It is translated as CASSLDRVRREQYF. The chain carries TRBV28 and TRBJ2-7; 7 bases line up with TRBD1. V lost 2 bases, J lost 6 bases, and 7 bases stayed unmatched. Germline CDR1 and CDR2: MDHEN and SYDVKM. There are 14 residues in the CDR3.

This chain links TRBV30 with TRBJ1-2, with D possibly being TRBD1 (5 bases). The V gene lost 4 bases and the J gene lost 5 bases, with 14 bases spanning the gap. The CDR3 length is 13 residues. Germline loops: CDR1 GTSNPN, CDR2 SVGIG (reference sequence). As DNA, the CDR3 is TGTGCCTGGATTGAGGGGAAGGGGTATGGCTACACCTTC. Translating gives CAWIEGKGYGYTF.

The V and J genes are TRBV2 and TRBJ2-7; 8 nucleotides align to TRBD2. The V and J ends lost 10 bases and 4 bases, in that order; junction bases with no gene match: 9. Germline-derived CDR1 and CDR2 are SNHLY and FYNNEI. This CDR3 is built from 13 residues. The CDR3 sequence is CAKGSGGAYEQYF. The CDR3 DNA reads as TGTGCCAAGGGAAGCGGGGGTGCATACGAGCAGTACTTC. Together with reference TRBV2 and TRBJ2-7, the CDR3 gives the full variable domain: EPEVTQTPSHQVTQMGQEVILRCVPISNHLYFYWYRQILGQKVEFLVSFYNNEISEKSEIFDDQFSVERPDGSNFTLKIRSTKLEDSAMYFCAKGSGGAYEQYFGPGTRLTVT.